This T cell receptor beta chain was obtained from a study of blood T cell repertoires in COVID-19. Profiled with immunoSEQ multiplex PCR; TCRdb holds only in-frame clones, not every one. The sample includes 270,000 or so clones, approximately 86% seen only once; the top ten take 3.1%. V lost 5 bases and J lost 6, with 11 bases in between. This CDR3 is 13 amino acids long. CDR1 SGHAT and CDR2 FQNNGV come from the germline V gene. This clonotype was sampled from a woman in her late teens or twenties with acute or convalescent COVID-19. This sequence joins TRBV11-2 and TRBJ2-1; D not resolved. Sequenced sample: peripheral blood. The CDR3 sequence: CASSPPSVNEQFF. The DNA of the CDR3 is TGTGCCAGCAGCCCCCCCAGTGTCAATGAGCAGTTCTTC.